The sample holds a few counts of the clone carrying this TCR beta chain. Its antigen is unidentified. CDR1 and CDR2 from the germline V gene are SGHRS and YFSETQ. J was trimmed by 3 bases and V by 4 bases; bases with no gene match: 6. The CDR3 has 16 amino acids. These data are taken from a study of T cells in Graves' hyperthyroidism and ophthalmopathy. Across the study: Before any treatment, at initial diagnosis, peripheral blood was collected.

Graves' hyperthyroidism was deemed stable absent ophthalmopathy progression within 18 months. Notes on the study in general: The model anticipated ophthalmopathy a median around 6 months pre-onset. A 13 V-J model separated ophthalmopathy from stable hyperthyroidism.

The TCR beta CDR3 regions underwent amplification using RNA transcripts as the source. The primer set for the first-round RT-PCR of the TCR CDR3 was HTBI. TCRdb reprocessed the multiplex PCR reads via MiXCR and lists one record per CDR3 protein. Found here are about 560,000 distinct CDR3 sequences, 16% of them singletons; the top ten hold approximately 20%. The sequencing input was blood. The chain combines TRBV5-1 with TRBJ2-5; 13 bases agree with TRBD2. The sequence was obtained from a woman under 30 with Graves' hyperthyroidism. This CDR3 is CASSPPGLAGKETQYF. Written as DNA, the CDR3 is TGCGCCAGCAGCCCGCCGGGACTAGCGGGGAAAGAGACCCAGTACTTC.